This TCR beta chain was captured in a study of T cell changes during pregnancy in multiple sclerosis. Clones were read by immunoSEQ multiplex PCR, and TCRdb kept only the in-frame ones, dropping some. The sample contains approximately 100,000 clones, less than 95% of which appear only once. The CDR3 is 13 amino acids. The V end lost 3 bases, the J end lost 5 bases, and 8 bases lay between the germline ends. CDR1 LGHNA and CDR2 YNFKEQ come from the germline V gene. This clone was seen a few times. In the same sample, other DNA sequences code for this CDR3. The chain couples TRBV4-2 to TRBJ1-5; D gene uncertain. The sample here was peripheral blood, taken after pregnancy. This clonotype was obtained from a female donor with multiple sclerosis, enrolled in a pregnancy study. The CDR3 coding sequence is TGTGCCAGCAGCCAGGATCGGGATCAGCCCCAGCATTTT. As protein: CASSQDRDQPQHF.